The present T cell receptor beta chain was sequenced within a study of T-cell reconstitution after alpha-beta-depleted transplantation in children. Trimming pared 0 bases from V and 1 base from J, leaving 7 bases between. Germline-derived CDR1 and CDR2 are MGHRA and YSYEKL. CDR3 length: 14 residues. Molecular barcoding with unique molecular identifiers was used for the TCRbeta library. TCRdb re-called the PCR reads through MiXCR, storing one row per CDR3 protein. The sample includes about a million distinct CDR3 sequences, roughly 29% of them seen just once. The rearrangement uses TRBV4-1 and TRBJ2-7; D gene unclear. The sequencing here drew on PBMCs, mostly from graft donor cells, taken 360 days after TCRalphabeta/CD19-depleted stem cell transplant. The source of this sequence is a boy younger than two who had a stem cell transplant for SCID, so the T cells may come from the graft donor. CDR3 residues: CASSQDVGSYEQYF. CDR3 in DNA: TGCGCCAGCAGCCAAGATGTCGGATCCTACGAGCAGTACTTC.